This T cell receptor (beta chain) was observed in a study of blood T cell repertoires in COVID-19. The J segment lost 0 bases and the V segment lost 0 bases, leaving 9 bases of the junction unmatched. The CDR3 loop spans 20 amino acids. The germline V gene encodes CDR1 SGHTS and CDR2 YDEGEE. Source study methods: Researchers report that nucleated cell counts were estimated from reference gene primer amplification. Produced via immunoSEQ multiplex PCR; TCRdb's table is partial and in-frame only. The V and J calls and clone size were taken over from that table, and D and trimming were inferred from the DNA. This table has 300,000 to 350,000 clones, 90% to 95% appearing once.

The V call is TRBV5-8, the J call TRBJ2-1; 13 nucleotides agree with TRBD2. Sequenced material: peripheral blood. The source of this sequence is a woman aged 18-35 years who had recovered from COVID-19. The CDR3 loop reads CASSLGRGLAGTFSYNEQFF. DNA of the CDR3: TGTGCCAGCAGCTTGGGCCGGGGACTAGCGGGGACCTTCTCCTACAATGAGCAGTTCTTC.